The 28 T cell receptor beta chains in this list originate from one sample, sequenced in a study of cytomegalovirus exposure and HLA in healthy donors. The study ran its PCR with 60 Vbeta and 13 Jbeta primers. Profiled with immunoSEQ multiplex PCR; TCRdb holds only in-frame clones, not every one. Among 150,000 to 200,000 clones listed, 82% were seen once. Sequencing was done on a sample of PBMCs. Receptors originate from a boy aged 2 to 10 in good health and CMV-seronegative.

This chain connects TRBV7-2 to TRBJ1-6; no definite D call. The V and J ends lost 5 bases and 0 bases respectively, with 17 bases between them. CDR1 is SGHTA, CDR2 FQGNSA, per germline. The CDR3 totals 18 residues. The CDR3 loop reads CASSTGLLSSSYNSPLHF. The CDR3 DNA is TGTGCCAGCAGCACCGGACTTTTATCGAGCTCCTATAATTCACCCCTCCACTTT.

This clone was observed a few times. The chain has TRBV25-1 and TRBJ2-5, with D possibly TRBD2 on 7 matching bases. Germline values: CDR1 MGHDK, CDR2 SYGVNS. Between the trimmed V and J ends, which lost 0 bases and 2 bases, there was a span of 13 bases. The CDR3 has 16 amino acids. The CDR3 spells CASSEYGRGGQETQYF. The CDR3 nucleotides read TGTGCCAGCAGTGAATATGGCAGGGGAGGGCAAGAGACCCAGTACTTC.

The CDR3 DNA is TGTGCCAGCAGCTCCTCTAGCGGGGGGGCGGTCGATATTGAGCAGTTCTTC. Translated, it gives CASSSSSGGAVDIEQFF. The chain links TRBV13 to TRBJ2-1; 12 bases match TRBD2. CDR3 length: 17 amino acids. The ends lost 4 bases at V and 9 bases at J; junction bases unmatched: 13. Germline V CDR1 and CDR2: PRHDT, FYEKMQ (reference sequence).

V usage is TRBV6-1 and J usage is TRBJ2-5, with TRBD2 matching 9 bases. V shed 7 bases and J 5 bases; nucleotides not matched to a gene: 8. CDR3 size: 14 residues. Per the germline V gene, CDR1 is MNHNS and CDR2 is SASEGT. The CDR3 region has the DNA TGTGCCAGCACGGGGCGGGGGGGAGGGGAGACCCAGTACTTC. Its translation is CASTGRGGGETQYF.

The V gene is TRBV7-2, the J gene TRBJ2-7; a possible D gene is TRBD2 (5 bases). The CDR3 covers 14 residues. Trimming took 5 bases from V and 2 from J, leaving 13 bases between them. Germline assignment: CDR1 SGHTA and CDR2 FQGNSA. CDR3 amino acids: CASSPTGGPYEQYF. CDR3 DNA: TGTGCCAGCAGCCCGACTGGAGGACCCTACGAGCAGTACTTC.

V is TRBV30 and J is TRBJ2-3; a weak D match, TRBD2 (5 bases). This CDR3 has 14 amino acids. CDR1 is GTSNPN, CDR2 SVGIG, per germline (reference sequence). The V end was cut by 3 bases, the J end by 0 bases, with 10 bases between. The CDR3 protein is CAWSVGASTDTQYF. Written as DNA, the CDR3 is TGTGCCTGGAGCGTGGGAGCTAGCACAGATACGCAGTATTTT.

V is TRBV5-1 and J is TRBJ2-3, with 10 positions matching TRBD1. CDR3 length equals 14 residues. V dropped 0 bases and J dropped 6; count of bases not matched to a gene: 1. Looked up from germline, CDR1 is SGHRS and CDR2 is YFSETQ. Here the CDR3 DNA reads TGCGCCAGCAGCTTGGGGACAGGGGGGGATACGCAGTATTTT. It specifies CASSLGTGGDTQYF.

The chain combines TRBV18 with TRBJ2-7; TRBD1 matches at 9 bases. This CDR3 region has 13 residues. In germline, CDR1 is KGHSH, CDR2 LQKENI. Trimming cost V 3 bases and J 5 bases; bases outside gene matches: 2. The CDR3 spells CASSPGTGNEQYF. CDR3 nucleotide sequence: TGTGCCAGCTCACCGGGGACAGGGAACGAGCAGTACTTC.

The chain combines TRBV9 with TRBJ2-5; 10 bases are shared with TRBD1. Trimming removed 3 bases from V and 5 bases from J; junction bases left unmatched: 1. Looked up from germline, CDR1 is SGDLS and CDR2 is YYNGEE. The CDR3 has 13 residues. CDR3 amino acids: CASSGTGGETQYF. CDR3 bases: TGTGCCAGCAGCGGGACAGGGGGTGAGACCCAGTACTTC. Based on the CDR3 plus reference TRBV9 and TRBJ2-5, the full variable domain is DSGVTQTPKHLITATGQRVTLRCSPRSGDLSVYWYQQSLDQGLQFLIQYYNGEERAKGNILERFSAQQFPDLHSELNLSSLELGDSALYFCASSGTGGETQYFGPGTRLLVL.

The CDR3 is CASSEAEGFNYGYTF. As DNA, the CDR3 is TGTGCCAGCAGTGAAGCCGAGGGTTTTAACTATGGCTACACCTTC. V and J are TRBV2 and TRBJ1-2; the D is unclear. Trimming took 0 bases from V and 1 from J, leaving 9 bases between them. Looked up from germline, CDR1 is SNHLY and CDR2 is FYNNEI. The CDR3 totals 15 residues.

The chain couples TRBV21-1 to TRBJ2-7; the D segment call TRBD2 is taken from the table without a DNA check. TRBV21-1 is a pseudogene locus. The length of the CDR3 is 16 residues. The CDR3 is CASSRVREVTSYEQYF. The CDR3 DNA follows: TGTGCCAGCAGCAGAGTTAGGGAGGTCACCTCCTACGAGCAGTACTTC.

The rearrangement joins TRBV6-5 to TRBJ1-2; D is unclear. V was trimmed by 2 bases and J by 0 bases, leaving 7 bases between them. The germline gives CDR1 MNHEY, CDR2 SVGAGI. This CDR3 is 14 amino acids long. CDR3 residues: CASSYGFSNYGYTF. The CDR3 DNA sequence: TGTGCCAGCAGTTACGGCTTCTCTAACTATGGCTACACCTTC.

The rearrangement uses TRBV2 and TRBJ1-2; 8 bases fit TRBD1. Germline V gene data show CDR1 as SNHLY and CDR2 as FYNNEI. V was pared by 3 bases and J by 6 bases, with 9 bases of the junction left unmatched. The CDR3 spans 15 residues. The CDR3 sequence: CASSEFWTGQDGYTF. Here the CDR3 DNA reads TGTGCCAGCAGTGAGTTCTGGACAGGGCAGGATGGCTACACCTTC. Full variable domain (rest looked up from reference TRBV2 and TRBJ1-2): EPEVTQTPSHQVTQMGQEVILRCVPISNHLYFYWYRQILGQKVEFLVSFYNNEISEKSEIFDDQFSVERPDGSNFTLKIRSTKLEDSAMYFCASSEFWTGQDGYTFGSGTRLTVV.

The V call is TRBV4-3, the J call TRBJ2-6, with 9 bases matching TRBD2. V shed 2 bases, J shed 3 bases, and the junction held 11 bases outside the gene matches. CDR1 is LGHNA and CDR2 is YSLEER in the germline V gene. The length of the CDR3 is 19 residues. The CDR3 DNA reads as TGCGCCAGCAGCCAACAACTAGCGGGCATGGGGTTTGGGGCCAACGTCCTGACTTTC. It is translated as CASSQQLAGMGFGANVLTF.

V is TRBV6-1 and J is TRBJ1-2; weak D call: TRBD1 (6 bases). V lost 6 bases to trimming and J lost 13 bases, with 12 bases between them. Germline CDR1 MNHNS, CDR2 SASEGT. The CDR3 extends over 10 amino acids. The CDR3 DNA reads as TGTGCCAGCAGCTATGGGGGCAGCACCTTC. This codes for CASSYGGSTF.

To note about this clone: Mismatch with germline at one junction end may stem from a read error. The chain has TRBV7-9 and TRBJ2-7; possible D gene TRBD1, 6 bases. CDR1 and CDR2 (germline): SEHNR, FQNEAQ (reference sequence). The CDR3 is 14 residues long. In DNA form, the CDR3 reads TGTGCCAGCAGCCCAATTGGCCTTAGGACAGTCGGGGACTTC. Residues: CASSPIGLRTVGDF.

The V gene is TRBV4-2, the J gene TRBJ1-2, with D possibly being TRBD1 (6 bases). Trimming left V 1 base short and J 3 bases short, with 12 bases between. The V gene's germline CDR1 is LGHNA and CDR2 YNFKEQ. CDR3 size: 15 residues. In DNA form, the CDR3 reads TGTGCCAGCAGCCAAGGAACAGGGCCATACTATGGCTACACCTTC. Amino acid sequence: CASSQGTGPYYGYTF.

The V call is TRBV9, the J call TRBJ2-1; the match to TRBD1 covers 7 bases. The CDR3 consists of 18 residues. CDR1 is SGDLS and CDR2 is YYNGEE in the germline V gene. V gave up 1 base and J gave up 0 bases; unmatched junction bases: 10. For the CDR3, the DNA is TGTGCCAGCAGCGTAAGGGGGACAGCCCAATCCTCCTACAATGAGCAGTTCTTC. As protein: CASSVRGTAQSSYNEQFF.

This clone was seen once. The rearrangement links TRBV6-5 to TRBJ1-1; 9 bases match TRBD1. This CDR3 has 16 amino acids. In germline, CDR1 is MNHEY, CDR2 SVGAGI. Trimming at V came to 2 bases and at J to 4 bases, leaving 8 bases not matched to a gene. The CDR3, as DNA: TGTGCCAGCAGTTACCTCCTTAACAGGGGGCTCACTGAAGCTTTCTTT. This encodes CASSYLLNRGLTEAFF.

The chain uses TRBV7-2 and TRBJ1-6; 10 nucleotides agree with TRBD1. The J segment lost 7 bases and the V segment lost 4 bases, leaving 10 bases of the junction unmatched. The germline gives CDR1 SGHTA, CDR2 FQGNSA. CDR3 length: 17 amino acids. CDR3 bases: TGTGCCAGCAGCTCAAAACCAGGGACAGGGGTCAATTCACCCCTCCACTTT. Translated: CASSSKPGTGVNSPLHF.

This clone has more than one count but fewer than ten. This chain's CDR3 is CASRRGGNYGYTF. In nucleotides, the CDR3 is TGTGCCAGCAGGAGAGGGGGAAACTATGGCTACACCTTC. V and J are TRBV28 and TRBJ1-2; tentatively, D is TRBD1 (6 bases). Germline V gene data show CDR1 as MDHEN and CDR2 as SYDVKM. This CDR3 has 13 residues. V gave up 6 bases and J gave up 2 bases, with 10 bases separating them.

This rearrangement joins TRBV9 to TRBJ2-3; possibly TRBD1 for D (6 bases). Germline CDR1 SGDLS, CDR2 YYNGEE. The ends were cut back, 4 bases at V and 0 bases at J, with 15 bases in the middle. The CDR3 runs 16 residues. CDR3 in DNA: TGTGCCAGCAGCTACGGGACACCGACTAGCACAGATACGCAGTATTTT. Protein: CASSYGTPTSTDTQYF.

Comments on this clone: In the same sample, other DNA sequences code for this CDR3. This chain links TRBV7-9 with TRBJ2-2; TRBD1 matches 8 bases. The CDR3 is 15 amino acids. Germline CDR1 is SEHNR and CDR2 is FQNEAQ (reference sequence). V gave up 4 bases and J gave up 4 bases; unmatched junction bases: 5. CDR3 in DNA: TGTGCCAGCAGCTCCGACAGGGGAGGCACCGGGGAGCTGTTTTTT. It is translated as CASSSDRGGTGELFF.

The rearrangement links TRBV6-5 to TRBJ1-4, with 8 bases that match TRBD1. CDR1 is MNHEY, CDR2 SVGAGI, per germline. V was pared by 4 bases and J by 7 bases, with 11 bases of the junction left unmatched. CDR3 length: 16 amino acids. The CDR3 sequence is CASSSRYRGSSEKLFF. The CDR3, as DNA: TGTGCCAGCAGTTCCCGCTACAGGGGGAGTAGTGAAAAACTGTTTTTT.

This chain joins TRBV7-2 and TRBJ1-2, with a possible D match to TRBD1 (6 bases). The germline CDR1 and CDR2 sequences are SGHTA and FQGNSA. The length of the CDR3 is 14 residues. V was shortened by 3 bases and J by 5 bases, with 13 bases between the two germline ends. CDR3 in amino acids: CASSFWGRGYGYTF. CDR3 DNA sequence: TGTGCCAGCAGCTTTTGGGGCAGGGGTTATGGCTACACCTTC.

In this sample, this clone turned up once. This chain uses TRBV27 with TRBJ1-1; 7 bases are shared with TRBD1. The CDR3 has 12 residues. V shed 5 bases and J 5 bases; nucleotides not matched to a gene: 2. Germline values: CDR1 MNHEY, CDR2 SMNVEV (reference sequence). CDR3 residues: CASSPGGTEAFF. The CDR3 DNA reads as TGTGCCAGCAGTCCAGGGGGGACTGAAGCTTTCTTT.

The CDR3 DNA sequence: TGCGCCAGCAGCTTACTAGCGGGGGACTACAATGAGCAGTTCTTC. Translated, it gives CASSLLAGDYNEQFF. The chain carries TRBV5-1 and TRBJ2-1; 11 bases agree with TRBD2. Germline assignment: CDR1 SGHRS and CDR2 YFSETQ. V dropped 2 bases and J dropped 3; count of bases not matched to a gene: 1. CDR3 length equals 15 residues.

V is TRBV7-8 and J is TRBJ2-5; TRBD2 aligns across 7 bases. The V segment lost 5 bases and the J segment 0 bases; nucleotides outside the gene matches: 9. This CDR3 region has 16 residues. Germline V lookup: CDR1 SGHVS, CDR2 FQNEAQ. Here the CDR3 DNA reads TGTGCCAGCAGCCTAGGGCGGGGGACCCACCAAGAGACCCAGTACTTC. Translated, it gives CASSLGRGTHQETQYF.